This T cell receptor beta chain is from a study of T cell repertoires in cytomegalovirus infection. MiXCR, applied by TCRdb to the reads, yields one record per CDR3 protein. The sample includes about 830,000 distinct CDR3 sequences, over 25% of them seen just once. Worth noting for this clonotype: Its antigen is as yet unknown.

The sequencing here drew on cultured CD8+ T cells from PBMCs, taken from culture after CMV antigen stimulation. The sequence came from a human donor in good health (CMV status not recorded). Some clones in this sample may be carry-over from other donors' samples.

The CDR3 coding sequence is TGTGCCAGCAGCCAAATCTTCCGCGGAGCAGAGCCTGTGGATGGCTACACCTTC. Amino acids: CASSQIFRGAEPVDGYTF. The chain combines TRBV3-1 with TRBJ1-2; the D is unclear. V shed 2 bases and J shed 6 bases, with 25 bases lying between them. Germline CDR1 is LGHDT and CDR2 is YNNKEL (reference sequence). The CDR3 consists of 18 residues.